This T cell receptor beta chain emerged from a study of blood T cell repertoires in COVID-19. About the research overall: Whether acute or convalescent, the COVID-19 samples came from the United States, Italy and Spain.

In the original workflow: Scientists estimated how many nucleated cells there were by amplifying reference gene primers. Sequenced by immunoSEQ multiplex PCR; TCRdb stores in-frame clones only, minus some. V, J and clone size are taken as reported in that table, and D and trimming were inferred from the DNA itself. Of 190,000 or so clones in the sample, around 87% were seen once. This clone appeared a few times. Germline-derived CDR1 and CDR2 are LGHDT and YNNKEL (reference sequence). J was trimmed by 7 bases and V by 5 bases; bases with no gene match: 0. CDR3 length: 12 residues. The sequence was obtained from a man aged 35 to 55 with active or convalescent COVID-19. The source material was peripheral blood. The chain carries TRBV3-1 (or the pseudogene TRBV3-2) and TRBJ1-2, with 11 bases matching TRBD1. CDR3 nucleotide sequence: TGTGCCAGCAGCGGGACAGGGGGTGGCTACACCTTC. As protein: CASSGTGGGYTF.